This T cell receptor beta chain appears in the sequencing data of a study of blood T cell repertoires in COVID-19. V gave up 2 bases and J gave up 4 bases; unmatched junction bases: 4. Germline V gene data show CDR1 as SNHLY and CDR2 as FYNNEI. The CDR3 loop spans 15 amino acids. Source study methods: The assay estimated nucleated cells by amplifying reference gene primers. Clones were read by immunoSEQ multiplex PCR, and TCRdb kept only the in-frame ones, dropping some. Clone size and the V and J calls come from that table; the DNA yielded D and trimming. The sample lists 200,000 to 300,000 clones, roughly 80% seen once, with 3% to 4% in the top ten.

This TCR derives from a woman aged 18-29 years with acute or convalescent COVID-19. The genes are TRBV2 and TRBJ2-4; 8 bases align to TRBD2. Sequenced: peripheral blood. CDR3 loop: CASSESVAGKNIQYF. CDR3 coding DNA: TGTGCCAGCAGTGAATCGGTAGCGGGAAAAAACATTCAGTACTTC.